Listed here are 22 T cell receptor beta chains from one sample, sequenced in a study of T cells in Graves' hyperthyroidism and ophthalmopathy. What was amplified from RNA transcripts were TCR beta CDR3 regions. The HTBI primer set was used in a first-round RT-PCR of the TCR CDR3. TCRdb re-called the multiplex PCR reads through MiXCR, storing one row per CDR3 protein. The table has approximately 420,000 distinct CDR3 sequences, around 14% seen once. Sequencing was carried out using blood. The receptors derive from a woman in her 30s with Graves' hyperthyroidism.

This clonotype was observed many times. V gene TRBV28 combines with J gene TRBJ2-1, with 12 nucleotides matching TRBD2. V gave up 4 bases and J gave up 8 bases; unmatched junction bases: 6. Germline CDR1 is MDHEN and CDR2 is SYDVKM. This CDR3 contains 15 residues. CDR3 loop: CASSSTSGSPYEQFF. The CDR3 DNA is TGTGCCAGCAGTTCGACTAGCGGGAGTCCGTATGAGCAGTTCTTC.

V and J are TRBV29-1 and TRBJ2-2, with 9 bases identical to TRBD1. Trimming at V came to 0 bases and at J to 4 bases, leaving 6 bases not matched to a gene. Germline V gene data show CDR1 as SQVTM and CDR2 as ANQGSEA. The CDR3 totals 16 residues. Here the CDR3 reads CSVEDRTGGITGELFF. The CDR3, as DNA: TGCAGCGTTGAAGATCGTACAGGGGGCATCACCGGGGAGCTGTTTTTT.

This clonotype has only a few counts. The V and J genes are TRBV2 and TRBJ1-3; D gene unclear. This CDR3 region has 14 residues. Trimming shortened V by 7 bases and J by 0 bases, and 10 bases separated the two germline ends. Germline V gives CDR1 SNHLY, CDR2 FYNNEI. CDR3 DNA sequence: TGTGCCAGCAAAATTCTTATCTCTGGAAACACCATATATTTT. This translates into CASKILISGNTIYF.

Ten or more counts support this clonotype. The rearrangement joins TRBV18 to TRBJ2-7; 10 bases are shared with TRBD1. The junction had 3 bases not matched to a gene; V was cut back by 5 bases and J by 2 bases. The germline V gene encodes CDR1 KGHSH and CDR2 LQKENI. This CDR3 comprises 14 residues. The CDR3 region is CASSYGQGAYEQYF. DNA of the CDR3: TGTGCCAGCTCATACGGACAGGGGGCCTACGAGCAGTACTTC.

The gene calls are TRBV7-9 and TRBJ2-7; 16 bases fit TRBD2. The CDR3 totals 15 residues. V lost 5 bases, J lost 7 bases, and 5 bases stayed unmatched. Germline CDR1 is SEHNR and CDR2 is FQNEAQ (reference sequence). CDR3 bases: TGTGCCAGCAGCGGGACTAGCGGGAGGGCGGGAGAGCAGTACTTC. Encoded protein: CASSGTSGRAGEQYF.

This clonotype was observed at least ten times. The chain combines TRBV4-2 with TRBJ1-2; D may be TRBD1 (5 bases). The CDR3 consists of 16 residues. V lost 3 bases and J lost 5, with 19 bases in between. CDR1 and CDR2 (germline): LGHNA, YNFKEQ. The CDR3 DNA is TGTGCCAGCAGCCAGATGGGCGGCAGGGCCAATTATGGCTACACCTTC. This sequence encodes CASSQMGGRANYGYTF.

The CDR3 nucleotides read TGTGCCAGCAGCGTCTGGGGACACTCGAACACCGGGGAGCTGTTTTTT. Amino acids: CASSVWGHSNTGELFF. The V call is TRBV9, the J call TRBJ2-2, with D maybe TRBD1 (6 bases). CDR1 SGDLS and CDR2 YYNGEE come from the germline V gene. V dropped 2 bases and J dropped 0 bases, with 11 bases sitting between them. The CDR3 is 16 amino acids.

At least ten counts were recorded for this clonotype. The chain employs TRBV6-2 or TRBV6-3 and TRBJ2-1; 12 nucleotides align to TRBD2. Germline lookup yields CDR1 MNHEY and CDR2 SVGEGT. The CDR3 spans 15 residues. V was pared by 3 bases and J by 9 bases, with 6 bases of the junction left unmatched. In DNA, the CDR3 is TGTGCCAGCAGTTATCGACTAGCGGGAGACTCTGAGCAGTTCTTC. It codes for CASSYRLAGDSEQFF.

This clonotype has at least ten counts. This chain links TRBV28 with TRBJ2-7; D perhaps matches TRBD2 (6 bases). Germline V gene sequence: CDR1 MDHEN, CDR2 SYDVKM. Between the trimmed V and J ends, which lost 6 bases and 2 bases, there was a span of 29 bases. CDR3 length: 19 residues. CDR3 bases: TGTGCCAGCAGCTCTGTCTCCATAGCGGCCGTCCACCTAACCTACGAGCAGTACTTC. Translating it yields CASSSVSIAAVHLTYEQYF.

On this clonotype itself: Likely a read error: the CDR3 ends without its conserved phenylalanine or tryptophan. The DNA is omitted, as the CDR3 cannot be located on it reliably, and the CDR3 follows TCRdb's listing. The genes are TRBV28 and TRBJ2-7; no check of the table's D call, TRBD2, against the DNA was made. The CDR3 numbers 12 amino acids, ends counted. CDR1 and CDR2 from the germline V gene are MDHEN and SYDVKM. CDR3 in amino acids: CASSSSGTSPPL.

There are many counts of this clonotype. The chain combines TRBV12-3 or TRBV12-4 with TRBJ2-1; TRBD2 matches at 12 bases. CDR3 length: 14 amino acids. With V trimmed by 8 bases and J by 6 bases, 5 bases remained unmatched. CDR3 residues: CASERLAGVNEQFF. CDR3 DNA sequence: TGTGCCAGCGAGAGACTAGCGGGGGTCAATGAGCAGTTCTTC.

The sample holds a few counts of this clonotype. This chain links TRBV20-1 with TRBJ2-2; no clear D gene. The V gene lost 2 bases and the J gene lost 3 bases, with 16 bases spanning the gap. This CDR3 has 16 amino acids. Looked up from germline, CDR1 is DFQATT and CDR2 is SNEGSKA (reference sequence). The chain's CDR3 is CSARPETLRDTGELFF. The CDR3 coding sequence is TGCAGTGCTAGACCGGAGACCCTACGTGACACCGGGGAGCTGTTTTTT.

This clonotype was seen many times. The chain links TRBV28 to TRBJ2-4, with 8 bases matching TRBD1. CDR1 is MDHEN, CDR2 SYDVKM, per germline. The CDR3 contains 15 residues. V shed 6 bases and J 3 bases; nucleotides not matched to a gene: 7. CDR3 loop: CASRPGQGGKNIQYF. The CDR3 DNA sequence: TGTGCCAGCAGACCCGGACAGGGTGGCAAAAACATTCAGTACTTC.

This clonotype came up many times. The CDR3 region is CSANDRAYEQYF. In nucleotides, the CDR3 is TGCAGTGCAAATGACAGAGCCTACGAGCAGTACTTC. The chain combines TRBV20-1 with TRBJ2-7, with D possibly matching TRBD1 (5 bases). The CDR3 loop spans 12 amino acids. Germline loops: CDR1 DFQATT, CDR2 SNEGSKA (reference sequence). Between the trimmed V and J ends, which lost 6 bases and 2 bases, there was a span of 11 bases.

This clonotype was recorded many times. This chain joins TRBV12-5 and TRBJ1-2, with 7 bases matching TRBD1. The CDR3 runs 15 residues. Per germline, CDR1 LGHNT and CDR2 FRNRAP. V was pared by 5 bases and J by 4 bases, with 10 bases of the junction left unmatched. The CDR3 sequence is CASGTSTGFVYGYTF. The CDR3 DNA is TGTGCTAGTGGTACATCGACAGGGTTTGTCTATGGCTACACCTTC. Full variable domain (rest looked up from reference TRBV12-5 and TRBJ1-2): DARVTQTPRHKVTEMGQEVTMRCQPILGHNTVFWYRQTMMQGLELLAYFRNRAPLDDSGMPKDRFSAEMPDATLATLKIQPSEPRDSAVYFCASGTSTGFVYGYTFGSGTRLTVV.

This clonotype showed up just a few times. This rearrangement joins TRBV30 to TRBJ1-3; 10 nucleotides match TRBD1. CDR1 and CDR2 from the germline V gene are GTSNPN and SVGIG (reference sequence). CDR3 length: 18 amino acids. Germline trimming cut 5 bases from V and 3 bases from J; bases unmatched to any gene: 16. The CDR3 sequence: CAWATAGQGSPIGNTIYF. For the CDR3, the DNA is TGTGCCTGGGCTACGGCGGGACAGGGGTCCCCCATTGGAAACACCATATATTTT.

The chain couples TRBV27 to TRBJ1-2; D unresolved. V dropped 5 bases and J dropped 0 bases, with 13 bases sitting between them. Germline V gene lookup returns CDR1 MNHEY and CDR2 SMNVEV (reference sequence). The CDR3 is 15 residues long. The chain's CDR3 is CASSPRVGANYGYTF. The CDR3 DNA sequence: TGTGCCAGCAGTCCCCGGGTAGGCGCTAACTATGGCTACACCTTC.

As for this clonotype: Germline is not matched at one junction end, which may reflect a read error. V is TRBV7-7 and J is TRBJ1-5; D is perhaps TRBD1 (6 bases). CDR1 and CDR2 from the germline V gene are SSHAT and FNYEAQ (reference sequence). There are 13 residues in the CDR3. The CDR3 coding sequence is TGTGCTAGCAGCTTGGGGGCGGGTCAGCCCCAGCATTTT. This sequence encodes CASSLGAGQPQHF.

This clonotype has a count of ten or more. The rearrangement links TRBV20-1 to TRBJ1-6; D gene ambiguous. CDR1 is DFQATT and CDR2 is SNEGSKA in the germline V gene (reference sequence). The CDR3 runs 15 residues. V was shortened by 1 base and J by 5 bases, with 12 bases between the two germline ends. Written as DNA, the CDR3 is TGCAGTGCTAGAGTGGGCATAGGCAATAATTCACCCCTCCACTTT. Translation gives CSARVGIGNNSPLHF.

This clonotype was counted many times. The V and J genes are TRBV3-1 and TRBJ2-5, with 9 bases fitting TRBD2. In germline, CDR1 is LGHDT, CDR2 YNNKEL (reference sequence). The CDR3 has 14 residues. Trimming at V came to 7 bases and at J to 1 base, leaving 4 bases not matched to a gene. In DNA, the CDR3 is TGTGCCAGCACAAAAGCGGGGGGCCAAGAGACCCAGTACTTC. Translation: CASTKAGGQETQYF.

V and J are TRBV3-1 and TRBJ1-3, with 10 bases identical to TRBD1. J lost 9 bases, V lost 5 bases, and 4 bases had no gene match. The length of the CDR3 is 13 residues. Looked up from germline, CDR1 is LGHDT and CDR2 is YNNKEL (reference sequence). CDR3 nucleotides: TGTGCCAGCAGCGTGGGACAGGGGACCACCATATATTTT. Its protein is CASSVGQGTTIYF.

The chain employs TRBV6-1 and TRBJ2-3, with 10 bases identical to TRBD2. Germline CDR1 reads MNHNS; CDR2 reads SASEGT. After removal of 6 bases from V and 8 bases from J, the junction contained 20 bases not matched to a gene. The CDR3 extends over 18 amino acids. The CDR3 DNA reads TGTGCCAGCAGAAGGGGCACGGGAAGCGGGAGGGCCTGGGGTACGCAGTATTTT. Its protein is CASRRGTGSGRAWGTQYF.